The 3 T cell receptor beta chains in this list originate from one sample, sequenced in a study of blood T cell repertoires in COVID-19. TCRdb's table, derived via immunoSEQ multiplex PCR, lists solely in-frame clones and lacks some. The profile shows 450,000 to 500,000 clones, more than 85% of them singletons. Sequences were obtained from PBMCs or T cells enriched from blood (not recorded which). The receptors were gathered from a woman between 55 and 75 years old who had recovered from COVID-19.

The J gene is TRBJ1-2, the V gene TRBV30; D gene uncertain. Germline CDR1 GTSNPN, CDR2 SVGIG (reference sequence). The length of the CDR3 is 13 residues. Trimming left V 8 bases short and J 0 bases short, with 13 bases between. The CDR3 loop is CAQKGGSNYGYTF. In DNA, the CDR3 is TGTGCCCAAAAGGGAGGGTCTAACTATGGCTACACCTTC.

This clone has only one observation. The V call is TRBV6-6, the J call TRBJ2-3; tentative D call: TRBD1 (6 bases). The germline V gene encodes CDR1 MNHNY and CDR2 SVGAGI (reference sequence). The V end lost 7 bases, the J end lost 6 bases, and 23 bases lay between the germline ends. There are 16 residues in the CDR3. The CDR3 region is CASTTKRTALGDTQYF. CDR3 DNA sequence: TGTGCCAGCACTACTAAGAGGACAGCCCTGGGGGATACGCAGTATTTT.

The chain links TRBV10-1 to TRBJ1-5; D gene ambiguous. This CDR3 contains 15 residues. Trimming removed 2 bases from V and 0 bases from J, with 8 bases in between. The V gene's germline CDR1 is WNHNN and CDR2 SYGVQD (reference sequence). For the CDR3, the DNA is TGCGCCAGCAGTGAGACAGTTTTTAGCAATCAGCCCCAGCATTTT. It specifies CASSETVFSNQPQHF.